This TCR beta chain was obtained from a study of CD8+ T cells in alopecia areata. The V segment lost 5 bases and the J segment 2 bases; nucleotides outside the gene matches: 10. CDR3 length: 16 amino acids. Germline CDR1 and CDR2: SGHAT and FQNNGV. This clone was seen a handful of times. Its antigen is not known. Overall study findings and caveats: Clonality was higher in lesional than normal scalp, especially in alopecia totalis/universalis. Although TCR sharing was seen in mice, sharing across patients was less clear, possibly for HLA-related reasons. There were also resident alphabeta T cells of normal skin sequenced in scalp samples.

RNA extraction was followed by reverse transcription into cDNA, which acted as the sequencing template. Some clones are missing from TCRdb's copy, which holds only in-frame ones; the method was immunoSEQ multiplex PCR. The sample contains 150,000 or so clones, 55% of which appear only once. PBMCs were stained for CD3, CD4 and CD8, and CD4+ and CD8+ T cells were sorted. The chain links TRBV11-2 to TRBJ2-3, with 7 bases fitting TRBD2. Sequenced input: CD4+ T cells sorted from blood. This receptor was obtained from a human donor in good health. CDR3 amino acids: CASSRVAGQTTDTQYF. The CDR3 region has the DNA TGTGCCAGCAGCCGTGTAGCGGGCCAGACCACAGATACGCAGTATTTT.